This record covers a single TCR beta chain. Its antigen remains unidentified. Base qualities are missing; no much larger clone stands one base away. Including cysteine and phenylalanine, the CDR3 has 14 amino acids. CDR3 DNA only is kept here, 42 bases in frame from base 1. From a lookup of the germline V gene, CDR1 and CDR2 are MDHEN and SYDVKM. V loses 3 bases, J loses 4 bases, and the germline ends lie 9 bases apart. In the paper's terms, the treatment or condition label means: preoperative locoregional IRX-2 cytokine immunotherapy. The samples were obtained from a phase Ib study that tested preoperative, locoregional IRX-2 cytokine immunotherapy meant to prime immune responses. Donors were patients with early-stage breast cancer who received IRX-2 before surgery. Library preparation employed the immunoSEQ multiplex PCR assay. In TCRdb, the immuneACCESS table is reduced to in-frame sequences with V and J assigned. These tables do not hold every clone; where another copy was compared, an unresolved V gene accounts for under half, and the others remain unexplained. The sample table lists approximately 100,000 clones, roughly 89% of them with a count of one. The ten largest clonotypes hold around 2.1% of the sample.

The sample belongs to a study of preoperative IRX-2 immunotherapy in early breast cancer (dated by TCRdb to between 2018 and 2021). The sequencing here drew on tumor tissue, taken after IRX-2 immunotherapy. Recombination joined TRBV28 with TRBJ1-4, with TRBD1 as a weak D call on 6 bases. This sequence originates from a human donor with breast cancer. Here is the DNA: TGTGCCAGCAGTTTGCAAGGGGGTAATGAAAAACTGTTTTTT. Its protein reads: CASSLQGGNEKLFF.